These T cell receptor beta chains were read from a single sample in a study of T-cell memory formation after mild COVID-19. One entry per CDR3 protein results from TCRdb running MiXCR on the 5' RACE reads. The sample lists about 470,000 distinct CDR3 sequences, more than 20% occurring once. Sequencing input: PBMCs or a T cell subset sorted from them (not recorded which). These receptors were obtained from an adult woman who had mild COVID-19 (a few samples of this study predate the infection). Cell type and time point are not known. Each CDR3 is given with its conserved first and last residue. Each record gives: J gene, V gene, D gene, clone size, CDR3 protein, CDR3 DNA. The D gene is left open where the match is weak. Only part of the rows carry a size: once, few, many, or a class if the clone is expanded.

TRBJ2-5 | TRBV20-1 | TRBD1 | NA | CSAATGGWYQETQYF | TGCAGTGCAGCAACAGGGGGTTGGTACCAAGAGACCCAGTACTTC
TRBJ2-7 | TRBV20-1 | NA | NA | CSARITAGDHEQYF | TGCAGTGCTAGGATAACGGCAGGGGACCACGAGCAGTACTTC
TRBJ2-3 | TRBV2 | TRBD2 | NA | CASRISGSSTDTQYF | TGTGCCAGCAGAATTAGCGGGTCTAGCACAGATACGCAGTATTTT
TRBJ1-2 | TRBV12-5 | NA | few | CASIMDGLYGYTF | TGTGCTAGTATAATGGACGGCCTCTATGGCTACACCTTC
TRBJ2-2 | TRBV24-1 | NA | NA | CATSRQENTGELFF | TGTGCCACCAGTAGACAAGAAAACACCGGGGAGCTGTTTTTT
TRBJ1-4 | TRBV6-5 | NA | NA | CASSTREGTKKLFF | TGTGCCAGCAGTACCAGGGAAGGGACGAAAAAACTGTTTTTT
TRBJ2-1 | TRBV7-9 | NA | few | CASSFGVAYNEQFF | TGTGCCAGCAGCTTTGGCGTGGCCTACAATGAGCAGTTCTTC
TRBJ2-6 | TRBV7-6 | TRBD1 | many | CASSSGQGWVSGANVLTF | TGTGCCAGCAGCTCCGGACAGGGTTGGGTTTCTGGGGCCAACGTCCTGACTTTC
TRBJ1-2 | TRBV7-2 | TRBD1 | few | CASSARQGGGYTF | TGTGCCAGCAGCGCTAGACAGGGTGGCGGCTACACCTTC
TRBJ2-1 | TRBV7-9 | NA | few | CASSDSLGVNEQFF | TGTGCCAGCAGTGACTCGCTCGGGGTTAATGAGCAGTTCTTC
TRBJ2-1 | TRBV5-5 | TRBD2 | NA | CASSPGLGGNNEQFF | TGTGCCAGCAGCCCAGGACTAGGAGGAAACAATGAGCAGTTCTTC
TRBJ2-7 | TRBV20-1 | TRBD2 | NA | CSARVTLQRESSYEQYF | TGCAGTGCTAGAGTGACTCTCCAGCGGGAGAGCTCCTACGAGCAGTACTTC
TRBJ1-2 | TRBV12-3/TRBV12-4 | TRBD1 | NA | CASSLHTGGYGYTF | TGTGCCAGCAGCCTTCACACAGGGGGCTATGGCTACACCTTC
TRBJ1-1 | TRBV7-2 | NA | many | CASSRGQNTEAFF | TGTGCCAGCAGCCGAGGACAGAACACTGAAGCTTTCTTT
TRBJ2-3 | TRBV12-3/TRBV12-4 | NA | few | CASSLHGMDTQYF | TGTGCCAGCAGTCTCCACGGTATGGATACGCAGTATTTT
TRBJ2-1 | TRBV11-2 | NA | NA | CASSSPWTGGNEQFF | TGTGCCAGCAGCTCCCCGTGGACCGGGGGAAATGAGCAGTTCTTC
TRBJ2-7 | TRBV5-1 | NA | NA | CASSLEFGVYEQYF | TGCGCCAGCAGCTTGGAATTCGGAGTCTACGAGCAGTACTTC
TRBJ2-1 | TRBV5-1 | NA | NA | CASSLPLTGNEQFF | TGCGCCAGCAGCCTTCCCCTTACGGGCAATGAGCAGTTCTTC
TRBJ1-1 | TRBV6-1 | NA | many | CASSEADTYTEAFF | TGTGCCAGCAGTGAAGCGGATACCTACACTGAAGCTTTCTTT
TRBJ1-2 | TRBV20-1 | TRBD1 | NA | CSARPGQGGYTF | TGCAGTGCTAGACCGGGACAGGGTGGCTACACCTTC
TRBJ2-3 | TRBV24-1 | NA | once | CATSPRSTDTQYF | TGTGCCACATCACCACGAAGCACAGATACGCAGTATTTT
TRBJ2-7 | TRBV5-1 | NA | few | CASSSGYSLYEQYF | TGCGCCAGCAGCTCAGGTTACAGCCTCTACGAGCAGTACTTC
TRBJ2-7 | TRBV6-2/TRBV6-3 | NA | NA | CASSYRSGYEQYF | TGTGCCAGCAGTTATCGTAGCGGCTACGAGCAGTACTTC
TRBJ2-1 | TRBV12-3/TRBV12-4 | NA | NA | CASRYSSYNEQFF | TGTGCCAGCCGCTATAGCTCCTACAATGAGCAGTTCTTC
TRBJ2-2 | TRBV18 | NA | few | CATQDVPTGELFF | TGTGCCACTCAGGACGTTCCCACCGGGGAGCTGTTTTTT
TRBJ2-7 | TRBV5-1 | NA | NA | CASSLADGFGQYF | TGCGCCAGCAGCTTGGCAGACGGTTTCGGGCAGTACTTC
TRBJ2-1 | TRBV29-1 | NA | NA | CSVGLRGRSDNEQFF | TGCAGCGTTGGGCTTAGGGGGAGGTCTGACAATGAGCAGTTCTTC
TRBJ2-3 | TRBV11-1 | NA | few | CASSSDYADTQYF | TGTGCCAGCAGCTCTGACTATGCAGATACGCAGTATTTT
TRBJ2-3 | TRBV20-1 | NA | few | CSAATGGTGTDTQYF | TGCAGTGCTGCAACCGGCGGGACAGGCACAGATACGCAGTATTTT
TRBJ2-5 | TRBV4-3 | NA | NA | CASSPGEGAGTGETQYF | TGCGCCAGCAGCCCAGGGGAAGGAGCGGGAACCGGAGAGACCCAGTACTTC
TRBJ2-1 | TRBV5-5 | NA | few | CASSLDAPSNRYEQFF | TGTGCCAGCAGCTTGGATGCGCCTAGCAATCGGTATGAGCAGTTCTTC
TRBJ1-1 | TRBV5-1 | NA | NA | CASSLGPGANTEAFF | TGCGCCAGCAGCTTGGGCCCGGGGGCTAACACTGAAGCTTTCTTT
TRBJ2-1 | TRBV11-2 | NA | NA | CASSSLGGYHEQFF | TGTGCCAGCAGCTCCTTGGGGGGTTACCATGAGCAGTTCTTC
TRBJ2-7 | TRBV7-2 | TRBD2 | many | CASSPRLAGAQYF | TGTGCCAGCAGCCCCCGACTAGCGGGAGCCCAGTACTTC
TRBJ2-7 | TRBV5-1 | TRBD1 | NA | CASRPLGQGAYEQYF | TGCGCCAGCAGACCGCTGGGACAGGGAGCCTACGAGCAGTACTTC
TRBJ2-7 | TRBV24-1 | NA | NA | CATSDFTGLEQYF | TGTGCCACCAGTGATTTTACGGGGCTGGAGCAGTACTTC
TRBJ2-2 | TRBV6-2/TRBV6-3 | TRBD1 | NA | CASSKPGQSNTGELFF | TGTGCCAGCAGTAAGCCGGGACAGTCGAACACCGGGGAGCTGTTTTTT
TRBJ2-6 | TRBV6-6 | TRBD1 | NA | CASSPPNDRAASGANVLTF | TGTGCCAGCAGTCCGCCTAACGACAGGGCGGCCTCCGGGGCCAACGTCCTGACTTTC
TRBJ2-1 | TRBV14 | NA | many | CASSRQGPIGIEQFF | TGTGCCAGCAGCCGTCAGGGGCCGATCGGAATAGAGCAGTTCTTC
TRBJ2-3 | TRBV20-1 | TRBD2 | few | CSAGKRESGTDTQYF | TGCAGTGCTGGAAAGCGGGAGTCGGGCACAGATACGCAGTATTTT
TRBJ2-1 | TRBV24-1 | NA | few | CATSDLWDLDNEQFF | TGTGCCACCAGTGATTTGTGGGACTTGGACAATGAGCAGTTCTTC
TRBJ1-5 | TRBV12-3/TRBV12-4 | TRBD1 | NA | CASSTRQGRQPQHF | TGTGCCAGCAGTACCCGACAGGGTCGCCAGCCCCAGCATTTT
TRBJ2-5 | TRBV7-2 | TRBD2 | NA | CASSHPLAGRGWETQYF | TGTGCCAGCAGCCACCCCCTAGCGGGGAGGGGCTGGGAGACCCAGTACTTC
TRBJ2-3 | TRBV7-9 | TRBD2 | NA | CASSLWTSGLNTQYF | TGTGCCAGCAGCTTGTGGACTAGCGGGTTGAATACGCAGTATTTT
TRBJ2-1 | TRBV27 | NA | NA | CASRLWLGNEQFF | TGTGCCAGCCGTTTGTGGCTTGGCAATGAGCAGTTCTTC
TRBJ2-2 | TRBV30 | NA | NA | CAWEGFPGELFF | TGTGCCTGGGAGGGTTTCCCCGGGGAGCTGTTTTTT
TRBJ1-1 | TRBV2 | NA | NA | CASSGQVQPEAFF | TGTGCCAGCAGTGGTCAGGTTCAGCCTGAAGCTTTCTTT
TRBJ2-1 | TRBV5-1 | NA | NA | CASSLGEGLTHEQFF | TGCGCCAGCAGCTTGGGTGAGGGCCTTACCCATGAGCAGTTCTTC
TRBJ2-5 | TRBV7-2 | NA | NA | CASSLSRARQETQYF | TGTGCCAGCAGCTTGTCCAGGGCCCGACAAGAGACCCAGTACTTC
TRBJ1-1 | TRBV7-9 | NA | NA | CASSPPKGNTEAFF | TGTGCCAGCAGCCCCCCGAAGGGGAACACTGAAGCTTTCTTT
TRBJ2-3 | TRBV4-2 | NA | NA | CASSQSDLPDTQYF | TGTGCCAGCAGCCAATCCGATCTTCCGGATACGCAGTATTTT
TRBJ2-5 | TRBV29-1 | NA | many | CSVEDQGRVETQYF | TGCAGCGTTGAAGATCAGGGAAGGGTTGAGACCCAGTACTTC
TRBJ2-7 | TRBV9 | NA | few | CASSPTSGAYEQYF | TGTGCCAGCAGCCCAACCTCGGGGGCCTACGAGCAGTACTTC
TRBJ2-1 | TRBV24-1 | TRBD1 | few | CATSDPAGGDYNEQFF | TGTGCCACCAGTGACCCTGCAGGGGGCGATTACAATGAGCAGTTCTTC
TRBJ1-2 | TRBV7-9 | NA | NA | CASSEGGYTF | TGTGCCAGCAGTGAAGGGGGCTACACCTTC